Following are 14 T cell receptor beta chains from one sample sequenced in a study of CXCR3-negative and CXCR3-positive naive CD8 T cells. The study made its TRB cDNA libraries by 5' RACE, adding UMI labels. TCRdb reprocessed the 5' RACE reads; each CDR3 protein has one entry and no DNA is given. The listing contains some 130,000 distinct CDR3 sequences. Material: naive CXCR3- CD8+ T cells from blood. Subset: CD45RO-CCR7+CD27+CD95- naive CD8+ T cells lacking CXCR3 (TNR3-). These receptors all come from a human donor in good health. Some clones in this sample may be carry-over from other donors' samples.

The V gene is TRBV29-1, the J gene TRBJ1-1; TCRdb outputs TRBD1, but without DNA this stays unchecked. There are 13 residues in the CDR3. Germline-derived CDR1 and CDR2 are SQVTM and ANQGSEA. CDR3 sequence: CSVEENETGRPFF.

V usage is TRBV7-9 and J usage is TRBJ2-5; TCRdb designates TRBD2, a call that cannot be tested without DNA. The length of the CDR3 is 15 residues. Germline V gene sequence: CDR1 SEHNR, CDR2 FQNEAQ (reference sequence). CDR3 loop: CASSLGTSGKETQYF.

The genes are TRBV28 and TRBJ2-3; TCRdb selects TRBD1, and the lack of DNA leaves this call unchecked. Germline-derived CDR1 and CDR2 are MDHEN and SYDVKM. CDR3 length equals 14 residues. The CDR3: CASSLRGGIDTQYF.

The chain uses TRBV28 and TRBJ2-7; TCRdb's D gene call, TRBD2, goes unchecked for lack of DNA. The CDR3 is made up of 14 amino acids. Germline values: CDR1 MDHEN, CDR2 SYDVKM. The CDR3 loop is CASSLVSGTYEQYF.

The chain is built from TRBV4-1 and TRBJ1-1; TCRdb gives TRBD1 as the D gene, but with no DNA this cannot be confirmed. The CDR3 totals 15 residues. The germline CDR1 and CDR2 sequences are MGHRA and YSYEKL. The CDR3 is CASSQDWTGGTEAFF.

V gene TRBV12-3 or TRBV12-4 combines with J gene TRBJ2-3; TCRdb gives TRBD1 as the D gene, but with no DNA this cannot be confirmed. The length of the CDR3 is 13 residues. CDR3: CASRDSFTDTQYF.

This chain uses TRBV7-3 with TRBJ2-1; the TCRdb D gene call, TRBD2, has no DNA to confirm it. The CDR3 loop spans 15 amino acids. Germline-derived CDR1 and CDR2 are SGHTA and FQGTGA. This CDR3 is CASSQGGGRGNEQFF.

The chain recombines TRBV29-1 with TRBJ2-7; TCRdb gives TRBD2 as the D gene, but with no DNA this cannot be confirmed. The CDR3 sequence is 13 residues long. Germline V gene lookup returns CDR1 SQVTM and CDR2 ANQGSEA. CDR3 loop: CSAVSGLGREQYF.

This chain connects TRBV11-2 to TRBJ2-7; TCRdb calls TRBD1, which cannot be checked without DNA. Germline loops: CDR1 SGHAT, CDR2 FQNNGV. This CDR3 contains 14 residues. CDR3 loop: CASSFGWGFYEQYF. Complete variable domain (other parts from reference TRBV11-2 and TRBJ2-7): EAGVAQSPRYKIIEKRQSVAFWCNPISGHATLYWYQQILGQGPKLLIQFQNNGVVDDSQLPKDRFSAERLKGVDSTLKIQPAKLEDSAVYLCASSFGWGFYEQYFGPGTRLTVT.

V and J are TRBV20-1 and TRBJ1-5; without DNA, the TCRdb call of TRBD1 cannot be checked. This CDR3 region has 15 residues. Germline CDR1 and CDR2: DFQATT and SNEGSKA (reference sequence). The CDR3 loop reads CSATLDRIRNQPQHF.

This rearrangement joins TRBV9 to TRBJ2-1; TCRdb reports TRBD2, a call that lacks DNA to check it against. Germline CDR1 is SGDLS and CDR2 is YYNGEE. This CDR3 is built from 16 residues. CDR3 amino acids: CASSVVAMSSYNEQFF.

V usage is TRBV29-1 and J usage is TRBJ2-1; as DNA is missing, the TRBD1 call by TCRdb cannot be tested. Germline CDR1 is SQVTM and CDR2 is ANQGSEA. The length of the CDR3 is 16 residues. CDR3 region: CSSQGMSGPQHNEQFF.

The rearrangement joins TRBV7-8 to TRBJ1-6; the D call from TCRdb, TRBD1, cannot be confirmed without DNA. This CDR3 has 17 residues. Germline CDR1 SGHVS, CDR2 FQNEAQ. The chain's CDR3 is CASSSSGQGIFTSPLHF. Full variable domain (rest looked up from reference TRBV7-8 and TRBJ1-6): GAGVSQSPRYKVAKRGQDVALRCDPISGHVSLFWYQQALGQGPEFLTYFQNEAQLDKSGLPSDRFFAERPEGSVSTLKIQRTQQEDSAVYLCASSSSGQGIFTSPLHFGNGTRLTVT.

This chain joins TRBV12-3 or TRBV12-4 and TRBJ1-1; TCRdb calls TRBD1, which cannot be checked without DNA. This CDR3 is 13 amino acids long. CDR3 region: CATLCGGCTEAFF.